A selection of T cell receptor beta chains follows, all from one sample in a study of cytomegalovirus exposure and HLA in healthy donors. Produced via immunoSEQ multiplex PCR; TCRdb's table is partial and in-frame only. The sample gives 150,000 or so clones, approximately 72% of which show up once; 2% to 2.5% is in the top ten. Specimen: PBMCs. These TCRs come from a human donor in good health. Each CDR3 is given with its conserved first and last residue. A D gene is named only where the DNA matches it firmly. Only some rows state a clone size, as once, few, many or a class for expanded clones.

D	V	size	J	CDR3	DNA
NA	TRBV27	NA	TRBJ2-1	CASGTGSSYNEQFF	TGTGCCAGCGGCACGGGGAGCTCCTACAATGAGCAGTTCTTC
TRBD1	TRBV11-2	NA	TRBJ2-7	CASSLGQDEQYF	TGTGCCAGCAGCCTCGGACAGGACGAGCAGTACTTC
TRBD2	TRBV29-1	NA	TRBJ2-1	CSVAREGAYNEQFF	TGCAGCGTTGCCCGGGAGGGAGCCTACAATGAGCAGTTCTTC
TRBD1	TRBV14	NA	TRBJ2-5	CASSQGPGGKETQYF	TGTGCCAGCAGCCAAGGACCAGGGGGCAAAGAGACCCAGTACTTC
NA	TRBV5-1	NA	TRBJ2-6	CASSLELLEWANVLTF	TGCGCCAGCAGCTTGGAATTGTTAGAATGGGCCAACGTCCTGACTTTC
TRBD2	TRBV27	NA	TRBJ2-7	CASSYTSGGYEQYF	TGTGCCAGCAGTTACACTAGCGGGGGATACGAGCAGTACTTC
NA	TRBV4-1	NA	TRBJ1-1	CASSQPGRPEAFF	TGCGCCAGCAGCCAACCGGGAAGGCCGGAAGCTTTCTTT
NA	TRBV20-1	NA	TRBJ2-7	CSARVRGEQYF	TGCAGTGCTAGAGTTAGGGGCGAGCAGTACTTC
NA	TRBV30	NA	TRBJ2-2	CASNRDSNTGELFF	TGTGCCTCCAACCGGGATTCGAACACCGGGGAGCTGTTTTTT
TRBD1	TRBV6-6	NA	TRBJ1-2	CASSPNQQGNGYTF	TGTGCCAGCAGCCCAAACCAACAGGGGAATGGCTACACCTTC
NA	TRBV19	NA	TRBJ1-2	CASSSTEPSFYGYTF	TGTGCCAGTAGCTCGACGGAGCCTTCCTTCTATGGCTACACCTTC
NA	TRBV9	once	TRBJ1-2	CASSVVGSGGYTF	TGTGCCAGCAGCGTAGTAGGGTCGGGGGGCTACACCTTC
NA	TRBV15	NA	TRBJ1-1	CATRPPGLRYTEAFF	TGTGCCACCAGGCCCCCGGGACTGAGGTACACTGAAGCTTTCTTT
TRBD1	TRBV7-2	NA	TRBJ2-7	CASRDRLTYEQYF	TGTGCCAGCCGGGACAGGCTAACCTACGAGCAGTACTTC
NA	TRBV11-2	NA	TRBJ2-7	CASSLDKLGTEGYEQYF	TGTGCCAGCAGCTTAGACAAATTGGGGACGGAGGGTTACGAGCAGTACTTC
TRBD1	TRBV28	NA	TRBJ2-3	CASSSRLPQGARTDTQYF	TGTGCCAGCAGTTCCCGGCTGCCGCAGGGGGCGAGAACAGATACGCAGTATTTT
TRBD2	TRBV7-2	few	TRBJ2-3	CASSAGAAGRTDTQYF	TGTGCCAGCAGCGCCGGGGCAGCGGGGAGAACAGATACGCAGTATTTT
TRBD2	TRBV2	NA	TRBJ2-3	CASRTRGGSDTQYF	TGTGCCAGCAGGACCCGGGGGGGCTCAGATACGCAGTATTTT
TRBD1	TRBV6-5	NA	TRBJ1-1	CASSYSRGIGTEAFF	TGTGCCAGCAGTTACTCCAGGGGGATAGGAACTGAAGCTTTCTTT
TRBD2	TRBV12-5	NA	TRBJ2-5	CASVMRGGQETQYF	TGTGCTAGTGTCATGCGGGGGGGGCAAGAGACCCAGTACTTC
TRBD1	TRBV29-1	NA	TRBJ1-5	CSATTTGAPNQPQHF	TGCAGCGCTACGACGACAGGGGCCCCCAATCAGCCCCAGCATTTT
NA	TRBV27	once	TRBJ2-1	CASSLLGSSYNEQFF	TGTGCCAGCAGTTTATTGGGGAGCTCCTACAATGAGCAGTTCTTC
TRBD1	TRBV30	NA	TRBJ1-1	CAWRSPPTGPWGEAFF	TGTGCCTGGAGATCCCCGCCGACAGGGCCCTGGGGTGAAGCTTTCTTT
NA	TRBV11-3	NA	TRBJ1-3	CASSAYTGTGNTIYF	TGTGCCAGCAGCGCGTATACAGGGACTGGAAACACCATATATTTT
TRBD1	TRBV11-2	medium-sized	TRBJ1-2	CASSSRDRGDYGYTF	TGTGCCAGCAGCTCCCGGGACAGGGGCGACTATGGCTACACCTTC
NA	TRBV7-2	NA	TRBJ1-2	CASSLGTVYGYTF	TGTGCCAGCAGCTTAGGGACAGTCTATGGCTACACCTTC
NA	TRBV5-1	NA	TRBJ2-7	CASSLRGKSYEQYF	TGCGCCAGCAGCTTGCGGGGTAAATCCTACGAGCAGTACTTC
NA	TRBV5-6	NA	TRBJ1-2	CASSSWETGYGYTF	TGTGCCAGCAGCTCCTGGGAGACGGGATATGGCTACACCTTC
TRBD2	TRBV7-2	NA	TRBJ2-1	CASSLAPGLALEQFF	TGTGCCAGCAGCTTAGCGCCGGGACTAGCGCTTGAGCAGTTCTTC
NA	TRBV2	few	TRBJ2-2	CASSETLNTGELFF	TGTGCCAGCAGTGAGACACTCAACACCGGGGAGCTGTTTTTT
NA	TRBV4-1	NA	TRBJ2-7	CASSQGKLAYEQYF	TGCGCCAGCAGCCAAGGGAAACTAGCATACGAGCAGTACTTC
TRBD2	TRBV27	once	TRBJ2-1	CASSPVPPRTSGGVEQFF	TGTGCCAGCAGCCCTGTCCCCCCCCGGACTAGCGGGGGGGTGGAGCAGTTCTTC
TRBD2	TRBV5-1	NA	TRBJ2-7	CASSLDLAGGPGYEQYF	TGCGCCAGCAGCTTGGACCTAGCGGGGGGGCCGGGTTACGAGCAGTACTTC
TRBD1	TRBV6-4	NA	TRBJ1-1	CASSEGQGGTEAFF	TGTGCCAGCAGTGAGGGACAGGGAGGCACTGAAGCTTTCTTT
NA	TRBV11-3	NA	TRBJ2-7	CASSSRDNSYEQYF	TGTGCCAGCAGCTCCAGGGACAACTCCTACGAGCAGTACTTC
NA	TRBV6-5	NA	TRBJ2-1	CASSYSSSGYNEQFF	TGTGCCAGCAGTTACTCGTCCAGCGGTTACAATGAGCAGTTCTTC
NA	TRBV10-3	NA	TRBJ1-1	CAISEVQSEAFF	TGTGCCATCAGTGAAGTACAGTCTGAAGCTTTCTTT
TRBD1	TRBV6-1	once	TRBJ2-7	CASSSGTAIYEQYF	TGTGCCAGCAGCTCCGGGACAGCGATCTACGAGCAGTACTTC
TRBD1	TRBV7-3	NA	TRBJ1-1	CASSSGPGGEAFF	TGTGCCAGCAGCTCCGGGCCAGGGGGTGAGGCTTTCTTT
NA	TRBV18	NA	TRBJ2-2	CASSPPRGPVAGELFF	TGTGCCAGCTCACCACCGCGGGGGCCCGTAGCCGGGGAGCTGTTTTTT
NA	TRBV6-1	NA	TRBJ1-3	CASSGRAPSFSGNTIYF	TGTGCCAGCAGTGGTCGCGCACCGAGCTTCTCTGGAAACACCATATATTTT
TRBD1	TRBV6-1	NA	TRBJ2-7	CASSVVGTGENEQYF	TGTGCCAGCAGTGTCGTAGGGACAGGGGAGAACGAGCAGTACTTC
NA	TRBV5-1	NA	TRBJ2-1	CASSSGESYNEQFF	TGCGCCAGCAGCTCAGGGGAGTCCTACAATGAGCAGTTCTTC
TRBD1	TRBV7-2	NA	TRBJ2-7	CASSQRTGWYEQYF	TGTGCCAGCAGCCAGAGGACAGGTTGGTACGAGCAGTACTTC
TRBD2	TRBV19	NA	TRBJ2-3	CASSIEAGGLDTQYF	TGTGCCAGTAGTATTGAGGCGGGGGGGCTTGATACGCAGTATTTT
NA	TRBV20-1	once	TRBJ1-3	CSARSGNTIYF	TGCAGTGCTAGGAGTGGAAACACCATATATTTT
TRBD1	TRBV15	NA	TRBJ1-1	CATSRGGTANTEAFF	TGTGCCACCAGCAGAGGGGGGACAGCGAACACTGAAGCTTTCTTT
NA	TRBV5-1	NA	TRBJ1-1	CASSWGSYVNTEAFF	TGCGCCAGCAGCTGGGGCTCCTATGTGAACACTGAAGCTTTCTTT
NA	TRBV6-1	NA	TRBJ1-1	CASSEGVDNFGTEAFF	TGTGCCAGCAGTGAAGGGGTAGACAACTTTGGGACTGAAGCTTTCTTT
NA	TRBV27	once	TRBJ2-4	CASSLRGGHDRLAKNIQYF	TGTGCCAGCAGTTTGAGGGGGGGCCACGATAGGTTGGCCAAAAACATTCAGTACTTC
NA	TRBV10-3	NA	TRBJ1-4	CAIGSPGDEKLFF	TGTGCCATCGGGAGCCCCGGAGATGAAAAACTGTTTTTT
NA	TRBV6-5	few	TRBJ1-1	CASRGVPMNTEAFF	TGTGCCAGCAGGGGAGTCCCCATGAACACTGAAGCTTTCTTT
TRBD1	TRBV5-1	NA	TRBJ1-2	CASKSGGANYGYTF	TGCGCCAGCAAGTCAGGGGGAGCTAACTATGGCTACACCTTC
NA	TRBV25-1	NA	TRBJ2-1	CASMVAGDNEQFF	TGTGCCAGCATGGTCGCGGGCGACAATGAGCAGTTCTTC